A single sample gave rise to the 20 T cell receptor beta chains below, sequenced in a study of T cells in tuberculosis. TCRdb keeps only in-frame clones here, not all; method: immunoSEQ multiplex PCR. Here the sample spans about 88,000 clones, approximately 91% being singletons. After thawing and overnight rest, PBMC were stained with GMM-loaded CD1B tetramer, viability dye and anti-CD3 for sorting. The CD1B tetramers carried C32 glucose monomycolate purified from Rhodococcus equi. The sequencing input was CD1b-GMM tetramer-negative cells sorted from PBMCs. These receptors were obtained from an adult woman with latent tuberculosis.

This clone was observed a single time. The chain employs TRBV28 and TRBJ2-3, with TRBD2 identical over 10 bases. The CDR3 consists of 17 residues. Trimming took 2 bases from V and 2 from J; bases not matched to a gene: 7. CDR1 and CDR2 from the germline V gene are MDHEN and SYDVKM. CDR3 DNA sequence: TGTGCCAGCAGTTTAAAAGCGGGGGGGCCTCACACAGATACGCAGTATTTT. Amino acid sequence: CASSLKAGGPHTDTQYF.

The chain recombines TRBV13 with TRBJ2-2; D unclear. The V and J ends lost 2 bases and 6 bases respectively, with 4 bases between them. The CDR3 sequence is 12 residues long. The germline V gene encodes CDR1 PRHDT and CDR2 FYEKMQ (reference sequence). The CDR3: CASSLYPGELFF. CDR3 sequence (DNA): TGTGCCAGCAGCTTATATCCCGGGGAGCTGTTTTTT.

This sequence joins TRBV5-1 and TRBJ2-2, with a possible D match to TRBD2 (5 bases). Germline CDR1 is SGHRS and CDR2 is YFSETQ. The CDR3 consists of 16 residues. The ends were cut back, 4 bases at V and 1 base at J, with 14 bases in the middle. The CDR3 DNA sequence: TGCGCCAGCAGCACATGGCGGGCCATGAACACCGGGGAGCTGTTTTTT. The encoded protein is CASSTWRAMNTGELFF.

This sequence joins TRBV11-3 and TRBJ2-3; no clear D gene. V lost 0 bases to trimming and J lost 2 bases, with 9 bases between them. The germline V gene has CDR1 SGHNT and CDR2 YENEEA. The CDR3 runs 15 residues. The DNA of the CDR3 is TGTGCCAGCAGCTTAGATCGTTCCCCCACAGATACGCAGTATTTT. Translation gives CASSLDRSPTDTQYF.

The rearrangement links TRBV19 to TRBJ2-6; 7 bases fit TRBD1. The junction had 14 bases not matched to a gene; V was cut back by 6 bases and J by 0 bases. The CDR3 loop spans 19 amino acids. Germline V gene sequence: CDR1 LNHDA, CDR2 SQIVND (reference sequence). The CDR3 bases are TGTGCCAGTAGCAAAACCCGCCGGGACAGAGACTCTGGGGCCAACGTCCTGACTTTC. Its translation: CASSKTRRDRDSGANVLTF. Combining the CDR3 with reference TRBV19 and TRBJ2-6 gives the whole variable domain DGGITQSPKYLFRKEGQNVTLSCEQNLNHDAMYWYRQDPGQGLRLIYYSQIVNDFQKGDIAEGYSVSREKKESFPLTVTSAQKNPTAFYLCASSKTRRDRDSGANVLTFGAGSRLTVL.

This CDR3 is CASPRSNEKLFF. The CDR3 region has the DNA TGTGCCAGCCCTCGGAGTAATGAAAAACTGTTTTTT. The chain uses TRBV5-7 and TRBJ1-4, with D hard to call. TRBV5-7 is an ORF; its function is uncertain. V lost 7 bases, J lost 4 bases, and 8 bases lay in between. The CDR3 sequence is 12 residues long.

This clone occurred once. The rearrangement joins TRBV5-1 to TRBJ2-1; TRBD2 might be the D (6 bases). V shed 4 bases and J shed 4 bases, with 12 bases lying between them. The germline gives CDR1 SGHRS, CDR2 YFSETQ. This CDR3 comprises 14 residues. CDR3 region: CASSLTGVYNEQFF. The DNA of the CDR3 is TGCGCCAGCAGCCTGACGGGGGTTTACAATGAGCAGTTCTTC.

Notes on this clone: One junction end does not reproduce the germline sequence, and a read error may be involved. V is TRBV7-7 and J is TRBJ2-1; 8 positions match TRBD1. Looked up from germline, CDR1 is SSHAT and CDR2 is FNYEAQ (reference sequence). The CDR3 totals 15 residues. The CDR3 reads CASSRSPGGRDEQFF. The CDR3 DNA reads as TGTGCTAGCAGCCGATCCCCAGGGGGCCGGGATGAGCAGTTCTTC.

This clone was seen a single time. V and J are TRBV28 and TRBJ1-5; no clear D gene. Per the germline V gene, CDR1 is MDHEN and CDR2 is SYDVKM. There are 14 residues in the CDR3. Trimming shortened V by 3 bases and J by 4 bases, and 10 bases separated the two germline ends. The CDR3 protein is CASSFLRGNQPQHF. The CDR3 DNA reads as TGTGCCAGCAGTTTTCTGAGAGGAAATCAGCCCCAGCATTTT.

The sample holds one count of this clone. V gene TRBV18 combines with J gene TRBJ1-2; the D is unclear. This CDR3 has 14 residues. The germline V and J ends were trimmed by 6 bases and 4 bases, with 15 bases remaining between them. CDR1 and CDR2 (germline): KGHSH, LQKENI. In DNA, the CDR3 is TGTGCCAGCTCCCAGACGGGAGATAGCTATGGCTACACCTTC. Translating it yields CASSQTGDSYGYTF.

The J gene is TRBJ1-2, the V gene TRBV11-2, with a possible D match to TRBD1 (6 bases). The ends were cut back, 4 bases at V and 4 bases at J, with 19 bases in the middle. CDR3 size: 16 residues. Germline V CDR1 and CDR2: SGHAT, FQNNGV. The DNA for the CDR3 is TGTGCCAGCAGCTACTCGGGGGGGGCGGCCTCCTATGGCTACACCTTC. It is translated as CASSYSGGAASYGYTF.

The chain is built from TRBV7-9 and TRBJ1-1, with 8 positions matching TRBD1. Germline V gene sequence: CDR1 SEHNR, CDR2 FQNEAQ (reference sequence). This CDR3 has 15 amino acids. The J segment lost 0 bases and the V segment lost 5 bases, leaving 5 bases of the junction unmatched. CDR3 sequence reads: CASSPQDRVNTEAFF. Written as DNA, the CDR3 is TGTGCCAGCAGCCCACAGGACAGGGTGAACACTGAAGCTTTCTTT.

This clone was seen only once. The chain combines TRBV5-6 with TRBJ2-5, with TRBD1 matching over 7 bases. CDR3 length: 14 amino acids. After removal of 4 bases from V and 1 base from J, the junction contained 4 bases not matched to a gene. Germline V gives CDR1 SGHDT, CDR2 YYEEEE. DNA for the CDR3: TGTGCCAGCAGCGAGACAGGGTCCCAAGAGACCCAGTACTTC. Its translation is CASSETGSQETQYF. The whole variable domain, filled in from reference TRBV5-6 and TRBJ2-5, reads DAGVTQSPTHLIKTRGQQVTLRCSPKSGHDTVSWYQQALGQGPQFIFQYYEEEERQRGNFPDRFSGHQFPNYSSELNVNALLLGDSALYLCASSETGSQETQYFGPGTRLLVL.

The chain links TRBV2 to TRBJ1-3; D unresolved. The CDR3 has 15 amino acids. With 3 bases removed from V and 0 bases from J, the gap between germline ends came to 9 bases. Germline V gives CDR1 SNHLY, CDR2 FYNNEI. In DNA form, the CDR3 reads TGTGCCAGCAGTGACGGGAGTCGCTCTGGAAACACCATATATTTT. Protein product: CASSDGSRSGNTIYF.

The V call is TRBV19, the J call TRBJ1-4, with 7 bases aligning to TRBD1. The CDR3 covers 13 residues. V lost 6 bases and J lost 5; bases outside the gene matches: 3. Germline values: CDR1 LNHDA, CDR2 SQIVND (reference sequence). DNA for the CDR3: TGTGCCAGTAGACAGGGGCTGAATGAAAAACTGTTTTTT. Translation: CASRQGLNEKLFF. The full variable domain, rest sourced from reference TRBV19 and TRBJ1-4, is DGGITQSPKYLFRKEGQNVTLSCEQNLNHDAMYWYRQDPGQGLRLIYYSQIVNDFQKGDIAEGYSVSREKKESFPLTVTSAQKNPTAFYLCASRQGLNEKLFFGSGTQLSVL.

V usage is TRBV28 and J usage is TRBJ1-5; perhaps TRBD1 as D (5 bases). This CDR3 is built from 14 residues. Trimming shortened V by 4 bases and J by 6 bases, and 13 bases separated the two germline ends. The germline V gene encodes CDR1 MDHEN and CDR2 SYDVKM. As DNA, the CDR3 is TGTGCCAGCAGTTCCATGCAGGGAAGTCAGCCCCAGCATTTT. It codes for CASSSMQGSQPQHF.

In regard to this clone: This same CDR3 is encoded by further DNA sequences in the sample. The chain uses TRBV27 and TRBJ2-1; 7 bases are shared with TRBD2. The V and J ends lost 5 bases and 4 bases, in that order; junction bases with no gene match: 14. The germline CDR1 and CDR2 sequences are MNHEY and SMNVEV (reference sequence). The CDR3 consists of 17 residues. CDR3: CASSRGLSLVGYNEQFF. The CDR3 bases are TGTGCCAGCAGTAGGGGACTAAGCCTTGTGGGTTACAATGAGCAGTTCTTC.

The chain has TRBV10-3 and TRBJ2-5; 9 bases map to TRBD1. V trimming: 4 bases; J trimming: 4 bases; junction bases outside the gene matches: 4. CDR3 length: 14 residues. Germline CDR1 is ENHRY and CDR2 is SYGVKD. The CDR3 reads CAISVGTGLETQYF. The DNA for the CDR3 is TGTGCCATCAGTGTGGGGACAGGGCTAGAGACCCAGTACTTC.

J is TRBJ1-2 and V is TRBV11-2; D is uncertain. Trimming pared 7 bases from V and 3 bases from J, leaving 12 bases between. Per the germline V gene, CDR1 is SGHAT and CDR2 is FQNNGV. The CDR3 contains 13 residues. The CDR3 spells CASNRGLDYGYTF. The CDR3 DNA sequence: TGTGCCAGCAATCGAGGGCTGGACTATGGCTACACCTTC. Based on the CDR3 plus reference TRBV11-2 and TRBJ1-2, the full variable domain is EAGVAQSPRYKIIEKRQSVAFWCNPISGHATLYWYQQILGQGPKLLIQFQNNGVVDDSQLPKDRFSAERLKGVDSTLKIQPAKLEDSAVYLCASNRGLDYGYTFGSGTRLTVV.

The V gene is TRBV2, the J gene TRBJ2-7; D gene uncertain. Germline CDR1 and CDR2: SNHLY and FYNNEI. This CDR3 has 14 amino acids. Trimming stripped 7 bases from V and 3 bases from J, with 16 bases between. CDR3 sequence reads: CASKGGTRDYEQYF. The CDR3 nucleotides are TGTGCCAGCAAAGGCGGAACGAGAGACTACGAGCAGTACTTC.